This record covers a single T cell receptor beta chain. The data were obtained in a study of cytomegalovirus exposure and HLA in healthy donors. Germline assignment: CDR1 SGHTA and CDR2 FQGTGA. This CDR3 spans 16 amino acids. V trimming: 1 base; J trimming: 6 bases; junction bases outside the gene matches: 5. Researchers ran the PCR with 60 Vbeta and 13 Jbeta primers. Generated by immunoSEQ multiplex PCR, the TCRdb table keeps only in-frame clones and is missing some. The sample yields 100,000 to 150,000 clones, about 70% seen once. The V call is TRBV7-3, the J call TRBJ2-2; TRBD2 aligns across 10 bases. Sequencing was done on a sample of PBMCs. This receptor was obtained from a male donor in good health and CMV-seronegative. The CDR3 DNA reads as TGTGCCAGCAGCTTAAAACGAGCGGGAGGGCCCGGGGAGCTGTTTTTT. Translation gives CASSLKRAGGPGELFF.